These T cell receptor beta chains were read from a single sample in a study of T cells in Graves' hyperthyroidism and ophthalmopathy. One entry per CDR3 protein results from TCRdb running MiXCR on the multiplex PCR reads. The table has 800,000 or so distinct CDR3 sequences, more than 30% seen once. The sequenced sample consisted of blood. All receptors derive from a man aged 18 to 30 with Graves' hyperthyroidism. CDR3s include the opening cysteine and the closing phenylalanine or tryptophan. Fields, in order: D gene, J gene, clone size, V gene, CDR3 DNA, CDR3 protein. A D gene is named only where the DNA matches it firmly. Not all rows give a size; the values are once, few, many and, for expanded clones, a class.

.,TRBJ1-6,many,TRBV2,TGTGCCAGCAACCCCGCTGCCTGGACACCCCTCCACTTT,CASNPAAWTPLHF
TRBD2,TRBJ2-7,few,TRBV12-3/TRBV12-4,TGTGCCAGCAGAGTAGCGGGGGGGGTCTACGAGCAGTACTTC,CASRVAGGVYEQYF
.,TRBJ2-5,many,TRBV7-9,TGTGCCAGCAGCTACTCCGCTGGGGAGACCCAGTACTTC,CASSYSAGETQYF
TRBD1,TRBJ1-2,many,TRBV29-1,TGCAGCGTTGCAGGGACAGGGTCGGGAGGCTACACCTTC,CSVAGTGSGGYTF
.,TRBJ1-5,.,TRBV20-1,TGCAGTGCTCCAGGGGAGAACAGCAATCAGCCCCAGCATTTT,CSAPGENSNQPQHF
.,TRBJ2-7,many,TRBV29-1,TGCAGCGTTCTCCAATACGAGCAGTACTTC,CSVLQYEQYF
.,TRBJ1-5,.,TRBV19,TGTGCCAGCAGTTACCGCCAGGGTTACAATCAGCCCCAGCATTTT,CASSYRQGYNQPQHF
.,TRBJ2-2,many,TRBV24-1,TGTGCCACCAGTGAGGGGCGACAGATGAACACCGGGGAGCTGTTTTTT,CATSEGRQMNTGELFF
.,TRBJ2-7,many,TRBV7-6,TGTGCCAGCAGCTACGGACGGGTATTCTACGAGCAGTACTTC,CASSYGRVFYEQYF
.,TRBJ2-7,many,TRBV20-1,TGCAGTGTTTGCCGGACCGGATCGCACGAGCAGTACTTC,CSVCRTGSHEQYF
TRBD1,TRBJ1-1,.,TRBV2,TGTGCCAGCAGCTCTGGACAGGGAGGTTGGACTGAAGCTTTCTTT,CASSSGQGGWTEAFF
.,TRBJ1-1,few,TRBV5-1,TGCGCCAGCAGCATCTCCCTAGGGGAAAGCACTGAAGCTTTCTTT,CASSISLGESTEAFF
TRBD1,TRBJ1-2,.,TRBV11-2,TGTGCCAGCAGCGCTGGGCGGGACAGGGCAAGCTATGGCTACACCTTC,CASSAGRDRASYGYTF
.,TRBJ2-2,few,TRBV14,TGTGCCAGCAGCCAAGAATATGCAGGGGCTGGCGGGGAGCTGTTTTTT,CASSQEYAGAGGELFF
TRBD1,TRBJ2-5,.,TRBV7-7,TGTGCTAGCAGCTTAGCTACAGGGGGCGAGAGAGAGACCCAGTACTTC,CASSLATGGERETQYF
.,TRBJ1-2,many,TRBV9,TGTGCCAGCAGCGTAGGGGTTGGCTATGGCTACACCTTC,CASSVGVGYGYTF
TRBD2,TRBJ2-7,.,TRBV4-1,TGCGCCAGCAGCCAATTAGCGGGAGTGGGGTACGAGCAGTACTTC,CASSQLAGVGYEQYF
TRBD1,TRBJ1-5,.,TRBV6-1,TGTGCCATTGAGACAGGGGATAGCAATCAGCCCCAGCATTTT,CAIETGDSNQPQHF
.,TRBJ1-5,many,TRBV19,TGTGCCAGTAGTGAGTTAGGGAACGGCCATCAGCCCCAGCATTTT,CASSELGNGHQPQHF
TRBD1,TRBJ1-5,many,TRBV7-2,TGTGCCAGCAGCTACCAGCATAATCAAGGAGGGGGCAGGCAGCCCCAGCATTTT,CASSYQHNQGGGRQPQHF
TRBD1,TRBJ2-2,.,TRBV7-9,TGTGCCAGCAGCTCCCCAGGGGGTGCCGGGGAGCTGTTTTTT,CASSSPGGAGELFF
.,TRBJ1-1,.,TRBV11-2,TGTGCCAGCAGCCGTGGGGGGGGGGCTTTCTTT,CASSRGGGAFF
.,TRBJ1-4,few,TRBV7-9,TGTGCCAGCAGCGCCCGTATCGAAAAACTGTTTTTT,CASSARIEKLFF
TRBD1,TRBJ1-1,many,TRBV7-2,TGTGCCAGCAGCCTTCAGGGGGTCACTGAAGCTTTCTTT,CASSLQGVTEAFF
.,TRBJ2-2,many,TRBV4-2,TGTGCCAGCGGGCTAGCGCCCCCGAACACCGGGGAGCTGTTTTTT,CASGLAPPNTGELFF
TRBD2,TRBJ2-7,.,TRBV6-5,TGTGCCAGCAGCCGGACTAGCGAAGTGTACGAGCAGTACTTC,CASSRTSEVYEQYF
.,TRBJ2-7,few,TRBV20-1,TGCAGTGCTAGCGCGGGATCCTCCTACGAGCAGTACTTC,CSASAGSSYEQYF
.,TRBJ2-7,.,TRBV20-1,TGCAGTGCTAGAGATCCAAAGGCAGCCTACGAGCAGTACTTC,CSARDPKAAYEQYF
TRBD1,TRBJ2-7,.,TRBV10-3,TGTGCCATCAGCCGGGACAGATACTACGAGCAGTACTTC,CAISRDRYYEQYF
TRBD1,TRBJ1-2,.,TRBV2,TGTGCCAGCATTGCCGGACAGGATCGTGGCTACACCTTC,CASIAGQDRGYTF
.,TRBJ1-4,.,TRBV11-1,TGTGCCAGCAGCCCATGGGGGCCGAATGAAAAACTGTTTTTT,CASSPWGPNEKLFF
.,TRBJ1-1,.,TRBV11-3,TGTGCCAGCAGCTTAGATCCTAAGAATGAAGCTTTCTTT,CASSLDPKNEAFF
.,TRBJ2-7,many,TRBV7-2,TGTGCCAGCAGCCAAGGCGTCGACTACGAGCAGTACTTC,CASSQGVDYEQYF
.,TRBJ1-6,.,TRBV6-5,TGTGCCACCCGGGACTCCTATAATTCACCCCTCCACTTT,CATRDSYNSPLHF
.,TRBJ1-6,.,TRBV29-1,TGCAGCCTTCAGGATTCACCCCTCCACTTT,CSLQDSPLHF
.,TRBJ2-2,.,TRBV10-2,TGCGCCAGCATTGACCGGGACACCGGGGAGCTGTTTTTT,CASIDRDTGELFF
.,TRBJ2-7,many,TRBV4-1,TGCGCCAGCAGCCACGGACAGTCCTACGAGCAGTACTTC,CASSHGQSYEQYF
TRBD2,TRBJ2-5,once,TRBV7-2,TGCGCCAGCAGCCAAGATGGGGAACTAGCGGGGGGGCCTGGGGAGACCCAGTACTTC,CASSQDGELAGGPGETQYF
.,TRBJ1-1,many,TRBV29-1,TGCAGCGTTGACTGGGGCCAGGGCACTGAAGCTTTCTTT,CSVDWGQGTEAFF
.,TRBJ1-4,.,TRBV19,TGCGCCAGCAGCCCGAAAGGCCCCAATGAAAAACTGTTTTTT,CASSPKGPNEKLFF
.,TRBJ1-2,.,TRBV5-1,TGCGCCAGCAGCTTGGGGCAGGATGGCCGGGACGGCTACACCTTC,CASSLGQDGRDGYTF
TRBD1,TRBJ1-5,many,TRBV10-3,TGTGCCACCGGGACAGGGTTAAGCAATCAGCCCCAGCATTTT,CATGTGLSNQPQHF
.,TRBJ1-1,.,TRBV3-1,TGTGCCAGCAGCCAGACAGCTTCGAACGGTGAAGCTTTCTTT,CASSQTASNGEAFF
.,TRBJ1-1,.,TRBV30,TGTGCCTGGGGGACGGGAAACGAAGCTTTCTTT,CAWGTGNEAFF
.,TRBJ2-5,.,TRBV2,TGTGCCAGCAGTGGGGGGGTTGGCTACAAGCAGTACTTC,CASSGGVGYKQYF
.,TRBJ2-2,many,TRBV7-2,TGTGCCAGCAGCTCCCGGGCCGTCACCGGGGAGCTGTTTTTT,CASSSRAVTGELFF
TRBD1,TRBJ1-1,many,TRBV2,TGTGCCAGCAGTGGCGGACAGGGGAACACTGAAGCTTTCTTT,CASSGGQGNTEAFF
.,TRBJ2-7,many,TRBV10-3,TGTGCCATCACTGAGACAGGGCGGGGCAAGCAGTACTTC,CAITETGRGKQYF
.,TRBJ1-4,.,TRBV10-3,TGTGCCAGCAGCCACAACGGCTTAGGGGAAAAACTGTTTTTT,CASSHNGLGEKLFF
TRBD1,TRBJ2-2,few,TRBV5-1,TGCGCCAGCAGCTGGGACAGGGAAGGCGGGGAGCTGTTTTTT,CASSWDREGGELFF
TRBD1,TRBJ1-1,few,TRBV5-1,TGCGCCAGCAGCGACAGGGAGACTGAAGCTTTCTTT,CASSDRETEAFF
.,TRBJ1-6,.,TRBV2,TGTGCCAGCAGTGAGGGGCGGATGATTAATTCACCCCTCCACTTT,CASSEGRMINSPLHF
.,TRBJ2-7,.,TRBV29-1,TGCAGCGTGGCTAAAGAGGGGGGTCTCTACGAGCAGTACTTC,CSVAKEGGLYEQYF
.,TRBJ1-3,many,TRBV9,TGTGCCAGCAGCGTAGCTCCCCAGTCGAGCTCTGGAAACACCATATATTTT,CASSVAPQSSSGNTIYF
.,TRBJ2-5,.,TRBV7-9,TGTGCCAGCAGCTCCTACCGGACAGAGACCCAGTACTTC,CASSSYRTETQYF
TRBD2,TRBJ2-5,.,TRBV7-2,TGTGCCAGCAGCTCCCAGGGACTAGCGGGCCAAGAGACCCAGTACTTC,CASSSQGLAGQETQYF
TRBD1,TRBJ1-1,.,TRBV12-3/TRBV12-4,TGTGCCAGCAGACAGGGGGGGAGTGAAGCTTTCTTT,CASRQGGSEAFF
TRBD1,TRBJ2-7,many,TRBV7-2,TGTGCCAGCAGCTTAGAGGGACAGGGGGCGCGAGAGCAGTACTTC,CASSLEGQGAREQYF
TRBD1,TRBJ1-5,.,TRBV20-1,TGCAGTGCTACAACAGGGGACTATAGCAATCAGCCCCAGCATTTT,CSATTGDYSNQPQHF
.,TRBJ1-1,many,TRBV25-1,TGTGCCAGCAGAGGACCCCCTGGGAACACTGAAGCTTTCTTT,CASRGPPGNTEAFF